The clone carrying this TCR beta chain was found many times. Its antigen is unknown. The study enrolled patients aged 18 to 65 with newly diagnosed hyperthyroidism of under 2 months' duration. More than 8.5 ml of fresh peripheral blood supplied the PBMCs. This record comes from a study of T cells in Graves' hyperthyroidism and ophthalmopathy. Points from the study as a whole: Most thyroid clonotypes that were expanded above 0.001 also turned up in blood. Ophthalmopathy could be told apart from stable hyperthyroidism with a 13 V-J model.

Trimming cost V 5 bases and J 1 base, with 16 bases left between them. This CDR3 region has 16 residues. TCR beta CDR3 region amplification was performed from RNA transcripts. Using the HTBI primer set, a first-round RT-PCR was run on the TCR CDR3. MiXCR, applied by TCRdb to the multiplex PCR reads, yields one record per CDR3 protein. The table records about 560,000 distinct CDR3 sequences, approximately 15% of them present only once. The sequence was obtained from a woman younger than 35 with Graves' hyperthyroidism. This chain uses TRBV12-3 or TRBV12-4 with TRBJ2-3; D is perhaps TRBD2 (5 bases). The material sequenced was blood. CDR3 protein: CASSRLLGRRTDTQYF. Written as DNA, the CDR3 is TGTGCCAGCAGTCGACTACTAGGTCGGCGCACAGATACGCAGTATTTT.